The next 17 T cell receptor beta chains were all read from a single sample in a study of blood T cell repertoires in COVID-19. Generated by immunoSEQ multiplex PCR, the TCRdb table keeps only in-frame clones and is missing some. In the table there are around 300,000 clones, roughly 89% of which are singletons. Sequencing used PBMCs or T cells enriched from blood (not recorded which). All receptors come from a woman in her sixties who had recovered from COVID-19.

The J gene is TRBJ1-3, the V gene TRBV28; maybe TRBD1 (5 bases). The CDR3 totals 15 residues. Trimming took off 8 bases at V and 0 bases at J, with 14 bases between the two ends. CDR1 and CDR2 from the germline V gene are MDHEN and SYDVKM. The CDR3 is CASRRGGTSGNTIYF. The CDR3 DNA is TGTGCCAGCCGTCGGGGCGGGACCTCTGGAAACACCATATATTTT. Filled out from reference TRBV28 and TRBJ1-3, the complete variable domain reads DVKVTQSSRYLVKRTGEKVFLECVQDMDHENMFWYRQDPGLGLRLIYFSYDVKMKEKGDIPEGYSVSREKKERFSLILESASTNQTSMYLCASRRGGTSGNTIYFGEGSWLTVV.

The chain carries TRBV1 and TRBJ2-1; TRBD2, the table's D call, lacks a check against the DNA. TRBV1 is reported as a pseudogene. This CDR3 is 22 amino acids long. The CDR3 nucleotides are TGCACCAGCATCCGTCCTCCGGCTAGCGGGAGGGTGCCCCCGGGCTCCTACAATGAGCAGTTCTTC. Translating gives CTSIRPPASGRVPPGSYNEQFF.

About this clone itself: In the same sample, other DNA sequences code for this CDR3. The rearrangement links TRBV20-1 to TRBJ1-4; the D gene is possibly TRBD1 (5 bases). This CDR3 contains 11 residues. Trimming pared 3 bases from V and 8 bases from J, leaving 7 bases between. CDR1 and CDR2 (germline): DFQATT, SNEGSKA (reference sequence). The CDR3 protein is CSARRQEKLFF. CDR3 nucleotides: TGCAGTGCTAGGCGACAGGAAAAACTGTTTTTT.

The V gene is TRBV5-1, the J gene TRBJ2-5; 8 bases align to TRBD2. The CDR3 has 14 residues. V lost 4 bases and J lost 6; bases outside the gene matches: 8. Germline lookup yields CDR1 SGHRS and CDR2 YFSETQ. The CDR3 DNA reads TGCGCCAGCAGCCCCGGGACTAGTTCGAAGACCCAGTACTTC. Translating it yields CASSPGTSSKTQYF.

This rearrangement joins TRBV28 to TRBJ1-4; D not resolved. Germline-derived CDR1 and CDR2 are MDHEN and SYDVKM. The V end was cut by 4 bases, the J end by 7 bases, with 10 bases between. The CDR3 is 13 residues long. CDR3 sequence (DNA): TGTGCCAGCAGTTCGACCGGGAGTGAAAAACTGTTTTTT. It is translated as CASSSTGSEKLFF.

The chain combines TRBV29-1 with TRBJ1-1; 7 positions match TRBD1. The CDR3 totals 14 residues. V trimming: 0 bases; J trimming: 3 bases; junction bases outside the gene matches: 4. Germline CDR1 reads SQVTM; CDR2 reads ANQGSEA. CDR3 coding DNA: TGCAGCGTTGAAGATAGACAGGGATACACTGAAGCTTTCTTT. It yields the protein CSVEDRQGYTEAFF.

The chain has TRBV3-1 (or the pseudogene TRBV3-2) and TRBJ2-1; 15 nucleotides match TRBD2. Germline CDR1 reads LGHDT; CDR2 reads YNNKEL (reference sequence). Losses at the gene ends were 1 base for V and 4 bases for J; bases not matched to a gene: 5. This CDR3 has 18 amino acids. CDR3 bases: TGTGCCAGCAGCCAAGGGGGACTAGCGGGAGGCCCGTACAATGAGCAGTTCTTC. Translation: CASSQGGLAGGPYNEQFF.

The chain couples TRBV28 to TRBJ2-3, with D possibly TRBD2 on 6 matching bases. The CDR3 covers 16 residues. V was pared by 3 bases and J by 7 bases, with 20 bases between. CDR1 and CDR2 from the germline V gene are MDHEN and SYDVKM. CDR3 protein: CASSFSAGPSTYTQYF. The CDR3 DNA sequence: TGTGCCAGCAGTTTTTCCGCGGGACCCAGCACTTATACGCAGTATTTT.

V and J are TRBV18 and TRBJ2-5, with D possibly being TRBD1 (6 bases). There are 15 residues in the CDR3. The V end was cut by 3 bases, the J end by 5 bases, with 16 bases between. Germline V lookup: CDR1 KGHSH, CDR2 LQKENI. CDR3 amino acids: CASSPRPGAGETQYF. DNA for the CDR3: TGTGCCAGCTCACCGAGGCCAGGGGCTGGTGAGACCCAGTACTTC.

V gene TRBV6-6 combines with J gene TRBJ1-1; D is unresolved. V shed 6 bases and J shed 0 bases, with 14 bases lying between them. CDR1 MNHNY and CDR2 SVGAGI come from the germline V gene (reference sequence). The CDR3 spans 15 residues. The CDR3 is CASRPLSLMNTEAFF. The CDR3 DNA follows: TGTGCCAGCAGGCCCTTGTCGCTAATGAACACTGAAGCTTTCTTT.

This clone showed up just a few times. The chain recombines TRBV19 with TRBJ1-5, with a possible D match to TRBD1 (5 bases). Germline lookup yields CDR1 LNHDA and CDR2 SQIVND (reference sequence). The CDR3 has 16 amino acids. V was clipped by 5 bases and J by 2 bases, with 16 bases between them. CDR3 DNA: TGTGCCAGTAGTCCGGGGGTAGACAGCCGCAATCAGCCCCAGCATTTT. The encoded protein is CASSPGVDSRNQPQHF. Combining the CDR3 with reference TRBV19 and TRBJ1-5 gives the whole variable domain DGGITQSPKYLFRKEGQNVTLSCEQNLNHDAMYWYRQDPGQGLRLIYYSQIVNDFQKGDIAEGYSVSREKKESFPLTVTSAQKNPTAFYLCASSPGVDSRNQPQHFGDGTRLSIL.

This chain uses TRBV18 with TRBJ1-5; 9 nucleotides match TRBD1. V was clipped by 4 bases and J by 5 bases; unmatched bases: 3. The germline V gene encodes CDR1 KGHSH and CDR2 LQKENI. This CDR3 spans 14 amino acids. This chain's CDR3 is CASSRTGDDQPQHF. The CDR3 coding sequence is TGTGCCAGCTCACGGACAGGGGATGATCAGCCCCAGCATTTT.

V and J are TRBV19 and TRBJ1-2; 12 bases fit TRBD1. Germline CDR1 LNHDA, CDR2 SQIVND (reference sequence). This CDR3 has 21 amino acids. With 5 bases clipped from V and 0 bases from J, the junction kept 19 bases outside the gene matches. This chain's CDR3 is CASSFLRGGQGAGISNYGYTF. CDR3 sequence (DNA): TGTGCCAGTAGTTTCCTCCGGGGGGGACAGGGGGCCGGAATTTCTAACTATGGCTACACCTTC.

The V call is TRBV5-1, the J call TRBJ1-1; 7 positions agree with TRBD1. After removal of 4 bases from V and 2 bases from J, the junction contained 17 bases not matched to a gene. CDR3 length: 18 amino acids. Germline V gene lookup returns CDR1 SGHRS and CDR2 YFSETQ. The chain's CDR3 is CASSQLPPGGSLNTEAFF. DNA for the CDR3: TGCGCCAGCAGCCAACTCCCCCCAGGGGGGTCATTAAACACTGAAGCTTTCTTT.

This chain uses TRBV11-2 with TRBJ2-1; TRBD1 might be the D (6 bases). The CDR3 totals 13 residues. Deletions cut 5 bases from V and 6 bases from J, with 11 bases between. Germline loops: CDR1 SGHAT, CDR2 FQNNGV. This CDR3 is CASSPDRRNEQFF. For the CDR3, the DNA is TGTGCCAGCAGCCCCGACAGGCGCAATGAGCAGTTCTTC.

V and J are TRBV5-5 and TRBJ1-4; D is unresolved. CDR1 and CDR2 (germline): SGHKS, YYEKEE (reference sequence). There are 16 residues in the CDR3. The germline V and J ends were trimmed by 3 bases and 0 bases, with 12 bases remaining between them. The DNA for the CDR3 is TGTGCCAGCAGCTCGCCTGACATAGCAACTAATGAAAAACTGTTTTTT. This encodes CASSSPDIATNEKLFF.

This clone was recorded once. This chain uses TRBV7-3 with TRBJ2-2; 7 bases align to TRBD2. There are 14 residues in the CDR3. Per the germline V gene, CDR1 is SGHTA and CDR2 is FQGTGA. V was pared by 5 bases and J by 8 bases, with 8 bases of the junction left unmatched. CDR3 coding DNA: TGTGCCAGCAGCCTACTAGCGCCGGCGGGGGAGCTGTTTTTT. Amino acid sequence: CASSLLAPAGELFF.